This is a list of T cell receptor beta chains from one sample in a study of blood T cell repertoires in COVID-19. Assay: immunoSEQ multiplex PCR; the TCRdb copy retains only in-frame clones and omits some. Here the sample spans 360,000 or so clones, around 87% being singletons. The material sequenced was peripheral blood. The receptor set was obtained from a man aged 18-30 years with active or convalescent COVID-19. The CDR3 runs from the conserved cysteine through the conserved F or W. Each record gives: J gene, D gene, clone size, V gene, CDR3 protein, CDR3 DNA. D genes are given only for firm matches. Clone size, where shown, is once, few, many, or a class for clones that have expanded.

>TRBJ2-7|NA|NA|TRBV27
CASSSRHSSYEQYF
TGTGCCAGCAGTTCCCGGCACAGCTCCTACGAGCAGTACTTC
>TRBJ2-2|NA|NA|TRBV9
CASSVAEGPGELFF
TGTGCCAGCAGCGTAGCGGAGGGGCCCGGGGAGCTGTTTTTT
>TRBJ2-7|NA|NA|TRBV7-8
CASSLGGPWTVEQYF
TGTGCCAGCAGCTTAGGCGGCCCCTGGACAGTCGAGCAGTACTTC
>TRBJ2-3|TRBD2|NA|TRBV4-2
CASSQGERGSTDTQYF
TGTGCCAGCAGCCAAGGCGAGCGGGGGAGTACAGATACGCAGTATTTT
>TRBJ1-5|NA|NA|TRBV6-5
CASSWGRGRGQPQHF
TGTGCCAGCAGTTGGGGGAGGGGCCGGGGGCAGCCCCAGCATTTT
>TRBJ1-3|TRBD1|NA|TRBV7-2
CASSPRQGGGNTIYF
TGTGCCAGCAGCCCTAGACAGGGTGGTGGAAACACCATATATTTT
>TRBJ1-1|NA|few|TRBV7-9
CASITGSFQGPEAFF
TGTGCCAGCATCACAGGGTCGTTTCAGGGGCCTGAAGCTTTCTTT
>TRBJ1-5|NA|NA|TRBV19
CASSRQHNQPQHF
TGTGCCAGTAGTAGACAGCACAATCAGCCCCAGCATTTT
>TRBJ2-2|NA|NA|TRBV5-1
CASSPVANTGELFF
TGCGCCAGCAGCCCAGTCGCGAACACCGGGGAGCTGTTTTTT
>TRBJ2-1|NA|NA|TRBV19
CASTTGLGTDEYNEQFF
TGTGCCAGTACCACGGGACTCGGGACAGACGAATACAATGAGCAGTTCTTC
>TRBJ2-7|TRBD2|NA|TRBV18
CASSPASGGAGEQYF
TGTGCCAGCTCACCCGCTAGCGGGGGGGCTGGTGAGCAGTACTTC
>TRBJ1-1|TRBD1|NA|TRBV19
CASSITGTDYTEAFF
TGTGCCAGTAGTATCACCGGGACAGACTACACTGAAGCTTTCTTT
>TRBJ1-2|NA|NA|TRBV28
CASRVRVLGYTF
TGTGCCAGCAGAGTCAGGGTATTAGGCTACACCTTC
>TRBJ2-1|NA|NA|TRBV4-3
CASSQGTDSYNEQFF
TGCGCCAGCAGCCAAGGGACAGACTCCTACAATGAGCAGTTCTTC
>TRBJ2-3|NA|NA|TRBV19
CASERAGTDTQYF
TGTGCCAGTGAGCGGGCGGGGACAGATACGCAGTATTTT
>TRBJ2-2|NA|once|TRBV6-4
CASSDYATGTWVGVANTGELFF
TGTGCCAGCAGTGACTATGCCACCGGGACATGGGTTGGGGTTGCGAACACCGGGGAGCTGTTTTTT
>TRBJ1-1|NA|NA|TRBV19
CASSRPGTEAFF
TGTGCCAGTAGCAGGCCAGGGACTGAAGCTTTCTTT
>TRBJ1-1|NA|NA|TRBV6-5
CASNGQGGYDEAFF
TGTGCCAGCAACGGGCAGGGAGGTTATGATGAAGCTTTCTTT
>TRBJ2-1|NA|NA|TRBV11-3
CASSPGTRDEQFF
TGTGCCAGCAGCCCCGGGACAAGGGATGAGCAGTTCTTC
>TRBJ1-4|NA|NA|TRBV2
CASSGGQRETNEKLFF
TGTGCCAGCAGTGGGGGACAAAGAGAAACTAATGAAAAACTGTTTTTT
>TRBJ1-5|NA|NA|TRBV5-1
CASSLDRQGAQHF
TGCGCCAGCAGCTTGGACCGGCAAGGGGCCCAGCATTTT
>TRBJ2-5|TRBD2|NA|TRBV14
CASSQENGGVVQETQYF
TGTGCCAGCAGCCAAGAAAACGGGGGGGTCGTACAAGAGACCCAGTACTTC
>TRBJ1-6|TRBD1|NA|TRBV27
CASTFGQGYSPLHF
TGTGCCAGCACCTTTGGACAGGGTTATTCACCCCTCCACTTT
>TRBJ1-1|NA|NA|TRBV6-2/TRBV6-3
CASSYRRGGSEAFF
TGTGCCAGCAGTTACCGCCGGGGAGGATCTGAAGCTTTCTTT
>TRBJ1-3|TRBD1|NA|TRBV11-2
CASSSPGTASSGNTIYF
TGTGCCAGCAGCTCACCCGGGACAGCCAGCTCTGGAAACACCATATATTTT
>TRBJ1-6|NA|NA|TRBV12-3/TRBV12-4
CASSQKNSPLHF
TGTGCCAGCAGCCAGAAGAATTCACCCCTCCACTTT
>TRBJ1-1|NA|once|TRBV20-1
CSAEDREAFF
TGCAGTGCCGAAGACAGGGAAGCTTTCTTT
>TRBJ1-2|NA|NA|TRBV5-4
CASSDGPRASNYGYTF
TGTGCCAGCAGCGACGGGCCCAGGGCCTCTAACTATGGCTACACCTTC
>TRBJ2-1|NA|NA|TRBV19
CASSIGGKAAGPYNEQFF
TGTGCCAGTAGTATAGGAGGGAAAGCGGCGGGACCTTACAATGAGCAGTTCTTC
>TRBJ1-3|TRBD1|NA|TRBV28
CASSSGQGASGNTIYF
TGTGCCAGCAGTTCGGGACAGGGGGCATCTGGAAACACCATATATTTT
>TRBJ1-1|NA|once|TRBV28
CASSQTLMNTEAFF
TGTGCCAGCAGCCAGACACTTATGAACACTGAAGCTTTCTTT
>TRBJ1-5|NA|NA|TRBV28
CASRNGIVGGRGNQPQHF
TGTGCCAGCAGGAACGGGATTGTGGGGGGTCGGGGCAATCAGCCCCAGCATTTT
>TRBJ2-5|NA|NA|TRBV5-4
CASSLPARRETQYF
TGTGCCAGCAGCTTGCCAGCGCGGAGGGAGACCCAGTACTTC
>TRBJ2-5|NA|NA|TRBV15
CATSRDYAGEETQYF
TGTGCCACCAGCAGAGATTACGCAGGGGAAGAGACCCAGTACTTC
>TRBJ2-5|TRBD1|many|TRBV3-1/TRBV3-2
CASSQVDRSQETQYF
TGTGCCAGCAGCCAAGTGGACAGGAGCCAAGAGACCCAGTACTTC
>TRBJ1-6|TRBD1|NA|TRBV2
CASTDSGTVNSPLHF
TGTGCCAGCACGGACTCCGGGACAGTCAATTCACCCCTCCACTTT
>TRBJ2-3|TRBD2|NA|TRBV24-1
CATRRGVADTQYF
TGTGCCACCAGGCGGGGGGTCGCGGATACGCAGTATTTT
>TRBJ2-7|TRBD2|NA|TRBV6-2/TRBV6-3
CASSYTSGGYEQYF
TGTGCCAGCAGTTACACTAGCGGAGGTTACGAGCAGTACTTC
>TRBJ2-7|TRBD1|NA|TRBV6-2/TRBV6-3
CASSPDQDRTHEQYF
TGTGCCAGCAGCCCCGACCAGGACAGGACCCACGAGCAGTACTTC
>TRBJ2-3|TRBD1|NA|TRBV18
CASSPWAGGSIDTQYF
TGTGCCAGCTCACCATGGGCAGGGGGCTCAATAGATACGCAGTATTTT
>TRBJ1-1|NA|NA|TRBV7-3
CASSLNAVGQGGAFF
TGTGCCAGCAGCTTAAATGCGGTGGGTCAGGGTGGAGCTTTCTTT
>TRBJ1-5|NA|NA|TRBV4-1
CASSQGTVANQPQHF
TGCGCCAGCAGCCAAGGGACAGTGGCAAATCAGCCCCAGCATTTT
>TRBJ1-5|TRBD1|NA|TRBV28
CASRSPGQLNQPQHF
TGTGCCAGCAGGTCACCGGGACAGCTGAATCAGCCCCAGCATTTT
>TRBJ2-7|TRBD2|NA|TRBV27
CASSLKAGEPYEQYF
TGTGCCAGCAGTTTAAAAGCGGGGGAACCCTACGAGCAGTACTTC
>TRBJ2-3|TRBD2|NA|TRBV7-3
CASSLFSLAGDSSTDTQYF
TGTGCCAGCAGCTTATTTTCACTAGCGGGGGACTCTAGCACAGATACGCAGTATTTT
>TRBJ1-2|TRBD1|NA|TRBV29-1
CSVVPTGTGGYGYTF
TGCAGCGTTGTCCCAACCGGGACAGGGGGTTATGGCTACACCTTC
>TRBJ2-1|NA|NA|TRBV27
CASSPPTGGRNYNEQFF
TGTGCCAGCAGTCCCCCAACCGGGGGGCGAAACTACAATGAGCAGTTCTTC
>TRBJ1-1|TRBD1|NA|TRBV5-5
CASSLDLNRGRGTEAFF
TGTGCCAGCAGCTTGGACCTCAACAGGGGGCGAGGCACTGAAGCTTTCTTT